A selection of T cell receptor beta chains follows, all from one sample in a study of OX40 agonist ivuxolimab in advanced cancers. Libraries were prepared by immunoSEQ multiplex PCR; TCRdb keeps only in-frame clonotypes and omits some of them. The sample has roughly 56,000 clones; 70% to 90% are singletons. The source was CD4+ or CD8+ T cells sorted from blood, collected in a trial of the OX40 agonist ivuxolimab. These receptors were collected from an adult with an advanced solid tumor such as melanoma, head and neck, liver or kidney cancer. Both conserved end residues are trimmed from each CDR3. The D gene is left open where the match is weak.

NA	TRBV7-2	ASSFSRESYEQY
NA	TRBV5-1	ASSLVAEQGYEQY
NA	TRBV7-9	ASSPTPVVGFETQY
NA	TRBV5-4	ASSFFSAYNEQF
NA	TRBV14	ASSQVLGTGELF
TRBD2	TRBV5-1	ASSLRLAGDNEQF
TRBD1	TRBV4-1	ASSQWTGGSYNEQF
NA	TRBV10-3	AISDNQNSPLH
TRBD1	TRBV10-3	AISVRAGTGHYEQY
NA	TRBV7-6	ASSSLASGETQY
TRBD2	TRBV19	ASSLGLAGGTDTQY
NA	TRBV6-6	ATFRDRFREQY
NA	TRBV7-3	ASSPSSDNEQF
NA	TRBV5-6	ASSQGGNTQY
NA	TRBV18	ASSPNRITGISSQPQH
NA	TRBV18	ASSPRGISGDIQY
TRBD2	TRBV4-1	ASSQAIQVAGRSYEQY
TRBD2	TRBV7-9	ASSRGGTSGSPSAQY
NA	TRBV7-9	ASSRTGLDTQY
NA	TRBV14	ASSQRPTQFNEQF
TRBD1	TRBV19	ASIHRSGQGTEAF
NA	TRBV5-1	ASSRDQRGTDTQY
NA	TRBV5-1	ASSLEVNTGELF
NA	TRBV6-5	ASSPRGNTEAF
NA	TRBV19	ASSIAGVVGANVLT
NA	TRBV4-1	ASSQAGYNSPLH
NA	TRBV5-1	ASSLNGYTEAF
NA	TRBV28	ASGGRRTNTGELF
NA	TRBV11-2	ASSLASGTEAF
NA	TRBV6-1	ASSEFGSISYEQY
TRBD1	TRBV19	ASSLGTGYGYT
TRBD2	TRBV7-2	ASSPGILGAGGTYEQY
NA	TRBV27	ASSSLIVRELF
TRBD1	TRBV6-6	ASSYGTGRETQY
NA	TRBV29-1	SVAMGALSYEQY
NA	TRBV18	ASSPDSHQPQH
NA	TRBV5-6	ASSPGAGNTIY
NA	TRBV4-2	ASSQPPLGTYEQY
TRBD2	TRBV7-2	ASSLRLAVRSYNEQF
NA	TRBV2	ASSEFSGRETQY
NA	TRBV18	ASSPQQSSYNSPLH
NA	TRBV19	ATRLGYEQY
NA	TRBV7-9	ASRRVGETINNSPLH
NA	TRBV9	ASGTSTFSYEQY
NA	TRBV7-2	ASSLRGEAPRDTEAF
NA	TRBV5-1	ASSLFPSASTDTQY
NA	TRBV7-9	ASSVTSRYNEQF
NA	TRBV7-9	ASSWRSETQY
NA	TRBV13	ASSLGRKSALGYT
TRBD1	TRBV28	ASSGRGHGYGYT